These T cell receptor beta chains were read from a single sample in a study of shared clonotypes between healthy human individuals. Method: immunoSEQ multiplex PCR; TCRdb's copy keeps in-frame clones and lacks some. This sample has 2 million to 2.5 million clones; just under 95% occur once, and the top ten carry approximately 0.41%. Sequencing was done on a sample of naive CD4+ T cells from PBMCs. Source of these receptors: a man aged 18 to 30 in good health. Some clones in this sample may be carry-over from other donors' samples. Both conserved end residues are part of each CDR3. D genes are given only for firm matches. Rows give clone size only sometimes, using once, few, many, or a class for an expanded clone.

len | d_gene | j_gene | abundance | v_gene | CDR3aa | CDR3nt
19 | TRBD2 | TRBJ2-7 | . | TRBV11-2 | CASSLDRRTSEFRSYEQYF | TGTGCCAGCAGCTTAGATAGGAGGACTAGCGAATTCAGATCCTACGAGCAGTACTTC
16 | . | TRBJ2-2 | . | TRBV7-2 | CASTSRQVLSTGELFF | TGTGCCAGCACCTCACGGCAGGTCCTCAGTACCGGGGAGCTGTTTTTT
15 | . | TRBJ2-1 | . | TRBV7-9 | CASSFPGTKVGEQFF | TGTGCCAGCAGCTTCCCGGGAACGAAGGTGGGTGAGCAGTTCTTC
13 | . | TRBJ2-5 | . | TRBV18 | CASSPGSQETQYF | TGTGCCAGCTCACCAGGGAGTCAAGAGACCCAGTACTTC
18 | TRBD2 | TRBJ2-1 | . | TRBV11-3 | CASSLRASGPSSYNEQFF | TGTGCCAGCAGCTTAAGGGCTAGCGGGCCTAGCTCCTACAATGAGCAGTTCTTC
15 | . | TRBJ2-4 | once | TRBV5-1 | CASSRTGMDKNIQYF | TGCGCCAGCAGCCGAACAGGGATGGACAAAAACATTCAGTACTTC
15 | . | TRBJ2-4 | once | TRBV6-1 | CASGGSDLAKNIQYF | TGTGCCAGCGGGGGCAGCGATCTAGCCAAAAACATTCAGTACTTC
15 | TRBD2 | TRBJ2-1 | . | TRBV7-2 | CASSLPGLARVEQFF | TGTGCCAGCAGCTTACCCGGACTAGCGCGTGTCGAGCAGTTCTTC
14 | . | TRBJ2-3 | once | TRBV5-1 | CASSLAYRTDTQYF | TGCGCCAGCAGCTTGGCCTATCGCACAGATACGCAGTATTTT
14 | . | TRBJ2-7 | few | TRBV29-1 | CSVKSTSQTGYQYF | TGCAGCGTTAAGTCGACCTCCCAGACGGGGTACCAGTACTTC
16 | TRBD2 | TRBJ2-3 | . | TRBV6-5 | CASSYGTSGLTDTQYF | TGTGCCAGCAGTTACGGGACTAGCGGCCTCACAGATACGCAGTATTTT
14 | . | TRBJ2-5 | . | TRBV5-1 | CASSLGGTQETQYF | TGCGCCAGCAGCTTAGGGGGGACCCAAGAGACCCAGTACTTC
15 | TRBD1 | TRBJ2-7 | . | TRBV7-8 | CASSFETGVGYEQYF | TGTGCCAGCAGCTTCGAGACAGGGGTGGGCTACGAGCAGTACTTC
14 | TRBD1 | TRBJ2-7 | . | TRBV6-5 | CASNLDRVTYEQYF | TGTGCCAGCAACTTGGACAGGGTAACCTACGAGCAGTACTTC
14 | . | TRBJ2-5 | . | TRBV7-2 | CASSLDPSWGTQYF | TGTGCCAGCAGCTTAGATCCTAGCTGGGGGACCCAGTACTTC
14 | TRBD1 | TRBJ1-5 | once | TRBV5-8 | CASSSGDRAQPQHF | TGTGCCAGCAGCTCGGGGGACAGGGCTCAGCCCCAGCATTTT
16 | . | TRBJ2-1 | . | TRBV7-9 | CASSSLRAASYNEQFF | TGTGCCAGCAGCTCCTTAAGGGCGGCTTCCTACAATGAGCAGTTCTTC
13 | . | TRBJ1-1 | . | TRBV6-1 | CASSVGSNTEAFF | TGTGCCAGCAGTGTAGGGTCGAACACTGAAGCTTTCTTT
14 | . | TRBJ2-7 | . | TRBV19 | CASSITGRAYEQYF | TGTGCCAGTAGTATCACAGGTAGGGCCTACGAGCAGTACTTC
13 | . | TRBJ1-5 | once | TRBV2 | CASTNFQRGPQHF | TGTGCCAGCACCAATTTCCAGCGCGGGCCCCAGCATTTT
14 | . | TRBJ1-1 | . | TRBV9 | CASSVASGSTEAFF | TGTGCCAGCAGCGTAGCATCGGGGAGTACTGAAGCTTTCTTT
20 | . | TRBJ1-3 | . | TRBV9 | CASSVASGTRTASSGNTIYF | TGTGCCAGCAGCGTAGCCTCCGGGACAAGGACGGCCAGCTCTGGAAACACCATATATTTT
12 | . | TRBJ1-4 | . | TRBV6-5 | CASSYANEKLFF | TGTGCCAGCAGTTACGCTAATGAAAAACTGTTTTTT
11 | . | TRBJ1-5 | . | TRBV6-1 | CAILLNQPQHF | TGTGCCATACTGCTTAATCAGCCCCAGCATTTT
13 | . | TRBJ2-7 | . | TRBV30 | CAWSDSSVYEQYF | TGTGCCTGGAGTGATTCCTCCGTCTACGAGCAGTACTTC
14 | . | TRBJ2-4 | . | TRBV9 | CASSVGLGTDIQYF | TGTGCCAGCAGCGTAGGTCTGGGGACGGACATTCAGTACTTC
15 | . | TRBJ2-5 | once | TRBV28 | CASSFAWGSVETQYF | TGTGCCAGCAGTTTTGCTTGGGGTAGCGTAGAGACCCAGTACTTC
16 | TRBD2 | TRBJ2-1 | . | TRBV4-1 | CASSPASGRAGNEQFF | TGCGCCAGCAGCCCTGCTAGCGGGAGGGCCGGAAATGAGCAGTTCTTC
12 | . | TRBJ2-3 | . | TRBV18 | CASSPPSDTQYF | TGTGCCAGCTCACCCCCCTCAGATACGCAGTATTTT
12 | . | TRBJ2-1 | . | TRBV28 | CALGDSYNEQFF | TGTGCCTTGGGGGACTCCTACAATGAGCAGTTCTTC
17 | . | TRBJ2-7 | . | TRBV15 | CATSRVPGQPDTYEQYF | TGTGCCACCAGCAGAGTTCCCGGACAGCCCGATACCTACGAGCAGTACTTC
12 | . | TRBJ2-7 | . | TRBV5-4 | CASRKGSYEQYF | TGTGCCAGCAGGAAGGGAAGCTACGAGCAGTACTTC
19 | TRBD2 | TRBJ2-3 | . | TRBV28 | CASSSFFASSGGDTDTQYF | TGTGCCAGCAGTTCTTTCTTTGCCTCCTCGGGAGGTGACACAGATACGCAGTATTTT
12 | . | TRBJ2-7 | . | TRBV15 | CATSRGQGRQYF | TGTGCCACCAGCAGAGGTCAGGGGAGGCAGTACTTC
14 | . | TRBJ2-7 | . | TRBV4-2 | CASSQASASYEQYF | TGTGCCAGCAGCCAAGCGTCAGCGTCCTACGAGCAGTACTTC
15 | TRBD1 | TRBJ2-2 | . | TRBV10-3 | CAIRTGPQNTGELFF | TGTGCCATCAGGACAGGGCCCCAGAACACCGGGGAGCTGTTTTTT
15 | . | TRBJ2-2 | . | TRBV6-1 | CASSAETRNTGELFF | TGTGCCAGCAGTGCGGAGACACGCAACACCGGGGAGCTGTTTTTT
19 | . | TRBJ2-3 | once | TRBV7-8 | CASGPYRHAGRLRTDTQYF | TGTGCCAGCGGCCCCTATCGTCACGCCGGTAGACTTCGGACAGATACGCAGTATTTT
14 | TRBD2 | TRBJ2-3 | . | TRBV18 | CASSPSGGTDTQYF | TGTGCCAGCTCACCAAGCGGGGGCACAGATACGCAGTATTTT
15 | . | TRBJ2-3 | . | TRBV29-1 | CSVLWRGRSTDTQYF | TGCAGCGTTCTGTGGCGGGGAAGAAGCACAGATACGCAGTATTTT
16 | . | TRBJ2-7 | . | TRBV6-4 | CASSPRHRDFWYEQYF | TGTGCCAGCAGCCCACGGCACAGGGATTTTTGGTACGAGCAGTACTTC
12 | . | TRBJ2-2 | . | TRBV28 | CASSLRTGELFF | TGTGCCAGCAGTTTAAGAACCGGGGAGCTGTTTTTT
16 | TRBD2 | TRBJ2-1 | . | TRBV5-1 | CASSFQAGGLYNEQFF | TGCGCCAGCAGCTTTCAGGCGGGAGGGCTATACAATGAGCAGTTCTTC
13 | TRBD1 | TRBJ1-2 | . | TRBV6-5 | CASSGTGGVGYTF | TGTGCCAGCAGCGGAACAGGGGGCGTTGGCTACACCTTC